Listed here are 2 T cell receptor beta chains from one sample, sequenced in a study of blood T cell repertoires in COVID-19 (TCRdb year 2020). Libraries came from the immunoSEQ multiplex PCR assay. The table comes from immuneACCESS by way of TCRdb, which keeps in-frame sequences with V and J called. Part of the clones is missing from these tables; in studies checked, under half for an unresolved V gene and the rest for unknown reasons. Counted in this sample were about 290,000 clones; roughly 80% of them appeared once. The ten largest clones capture around 4% of the sample. Sequencing used peripheral blood. All receptors derive from a woman aged 50 to 60 with active or convalescent COVID-19.

This clone was seen once. The chain is built from TRBV25-1 and TRBJ2-1; the match to TRBD1 covers 8 bases. Trimming at V came to 0 bases and at J to 10 bases, leaving 2 bases not matched to a gene. The CDR3 runs 13 residues. Germline loops: CDR1 MGHDK, CDR2 SYGVNS. The CDR3 nucleotides read TGTGCCAGCAGTGAATACAGGGGGCGGGAGCAGTTCTTC. Translation: CASSEYRGREQFF.

This sequence joins TRBV19 and TRBJ1-1, with a possible D match to TRBD1 (5 bases). This CDR3 is built from 15 residues. The germline gives CDR1 LNHDA, CDR2 SQIVND (reference sequence). Trimming removed 1 base at V and 8 bases at J, with 17 bases between. In nucleotides, the CDR3 is TGTGCCAGTAGTATAGGGAGAGATGGGGCGTTAGAAGCTTTCTTT. Amino acids: CASSIGRDGALEAFF.